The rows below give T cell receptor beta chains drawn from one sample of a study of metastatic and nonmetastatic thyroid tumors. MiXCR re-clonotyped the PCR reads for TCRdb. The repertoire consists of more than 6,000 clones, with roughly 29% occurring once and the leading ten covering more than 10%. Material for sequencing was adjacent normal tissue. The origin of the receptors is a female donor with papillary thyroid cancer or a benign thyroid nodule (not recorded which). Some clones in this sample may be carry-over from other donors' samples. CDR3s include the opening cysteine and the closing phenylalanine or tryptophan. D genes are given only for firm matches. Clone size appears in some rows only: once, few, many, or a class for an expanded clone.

CDR3nt: TGTGCCAGCAAGTTAGCGGGGTGCTGCACCGGGGAGCTGTTTTTT
CDR3aa: CASKLAGCCTGELFF
abundance: .
j_gene: TRBJ2-2
v_gene: TRBV12-3/TRBV12-4
d_gene: TRBD2

CDR3nt: TGTGCCAGCAGTTACCAAACCCTTGGGGGGAGCGGCTACACATTC
CDR3aa: CASSYQTLGGSGYTF
abundance: .
j_gene: TRBJ1-2
v_gene: TRBV6-5
d_gene: .

CDR3nt: TGTGCCAGCAGGCCGCGCTATAATTCACCCCTCCACTTT
CDR3aa: CASRPRYNSPLHF
abundance: medium-sized
j_gene: TRBJ1-6
v_gene: TRBV6-1
d_gene: .

CDR3nt: TGTGACAGTAGTATAGGCCAGATCACTGAAGCTGTCTTT
CDR3aa: CDSSIGQITEAVF
abundance: .
j_gene: TRBJ1-1
v_gene: TRBV19
d_gene: .

CDR3nt: TGTGCCATCACCTCCGGGGGGGGGTCCTACGAGCAGTACTTC
CDR3aa: CAITSGGGSYEQYF
abundance: large
j_gene: TRBJ2-7
v_gene: TRBV10-3
d_gene: TRBD2

CDR3nt: TGTGCCAGCATACCGGGACAGGGATCCTACGAGCAGTACTTC
CDR3aa: CASIPGQGSYEQYF
abundance: medium-sized
j_gene: TRBJ2-7
v_gene: TRBV5-5
d_gene: TRBD1

CDR3nt: TGTGCCAGCGATTCCCTTAGTGTACAGTCGACTTCTGGTGCCAACGTCCTGACTTTC
CDR3aa: CASDSLSVQSTSGANVLTF
abundance: few
j_gene: TRBJ2-6
v_gene: TRBV28
d_gene: .

CDR3nt: TGTGCCATCAGCCCGTGTCATTCGGCGGCCGGTGAGCTGTTTTTT
CDR3aa: CAISPCHSAAGELFF
abundance: few
j_gene: TRBJ2-2
v_gene: TRBV12-3/TRBV12-4
d_gene: .

CDR3nt: TGCAGTGCTAGAGGACAGGGTGAAAAACTGTTTTTT
CDR3aa: CSARGQGEKLFF
abundance: .
j_gene: TRBJ1-4
v_gene: TRBV20-1
d_gene: TRBD1

CDR3nt: TGTGCCAGCAGCCCGACACACGGAAACACCATATATTTT
CDR3aa: CASSPTHGNTIYF
abundance: medium-sized
j_gene: TRBJ1-3
v_gene: TRBV5-6
d_gene: .

CDR3nt: TGTGCCAGCAGATCCCCGGGACACACGCGGCTAAGCGGCACAGATACGCAGTATTTT
CDR3aa: CASRSPGHTRLSGTDTQYF
abundance: medium-sized
j_gene: TRBJ2-3
v_gene: TRBV6-2/TRBV6-3
d_gene: .

CDR3nt: TGCAGTGCTATTCCCTCCAGCGGGTCCCTCATCACCGGGGAGCTGTTTTTT
CDR3aa: CSAIPSSGSLITGELFF
abundance: .
j_gene: TRBJ2-2
v_gene: TRBV20-1
d_gene: .

CDR3nt: TGTGCCAGCAGCCCGGACAGGGACGACGAGCAGTACTTC
CDR3aa: CASSPDRDDEQYF
abundance: .
j_gene: TRBJ2-7
v_gene: TRBV7-3
d_gene: TRBD1

CDR3nt: TGTGCCAGCAGCCGAGGCAATCAGCCCCAGCATTTT
CDR3aa: CASSRGNQPQHF
abundance: medium-sized
j_gene: TRBJ1-5
v_gene: TRBV4-2
d_gene: .

CDR3nt: TGCAGTGCATCAGGGGCCCCTCGCCTTTACGAGCAGTACTTC
CDR3aa: CSASGAPRLYEQYF
abundance: .
j_gene: TRBJ2-7
v_gene: TRBV20-1
d_gene: .

CDR3nt: TGTGCCAGCAGTTTAGGACTAGCGGGGGGGCAAGAGACCCAGTACTTC
CDR3aa: CASSLGLAGGQETQYF
abundance: few
j_gene: TRBJ2-5
v_gene: TRBV28
d_gene: TRBD2

CDR3nt: TGCAGTGCTAGAGACACCGTCTCTAGCGGGAGCCTGGGCACCGGGGAGCTGTTTTTT
CDR3aa: CSARDTVSSGSLGTGELFF
abundance: .
j_gene: TRBJ2-2
v_gene: TRBV20-1
d_gene: TRBD2

CDR3nt: TGTGCCAGCAGTGAACTCGGGTGTAATTCACCCCTCCACTTT
CDR3aa: CASSELGCNSPLHF
abundance: .
j_gene: TRBJ1-6
v_gene: TRBV6-1
d_gene: .

CDR3nt: TGTGCCAGCAGTTCGTCCGGGACTAGCGGGGGGGCAAGCTCCTACGAGCAGTACTTC
CDR3aa: CASSSSGTSGGASSYEQYF
abundance: .
j_gene: TRBJ2-7
v_gene: TRBV28
d_gene: TRBD2

CDR3nt: TGTGCCAGCAGACCCCGAACGGGCGCGAATATTAACTATGGCTACACCTTC
CDR3aa: CASRPRTGANINYGYTF
abundance: few
j_gene: TRBJ1-2
v_gene: TRBV6-1
d_gene: .

CDR3nt: TGTGCCAGCAGTGAGTCTGAGTTATGGTACAATGAGCAGTTCTTC
CDR3aa: CASSESELWYNEQFF
abundance: few
j_gene: TRBJ2-1
v_gene: TRBV2
d_gene: .

CDR3nt: TGTGCCAGCAGCCTTGAAGCGGGGGCCTACAATGAGCAGTTCTTC
CDR3aa: CASSLEAGAYNEQFF
abundance: many
j_gene: TRBJ2-1
v_gene: TRBV3-1
d_gene: TRBD2

CDR3nt: TGCAGTGCTAGAGTACAGACTAATGAAAAACTGTTTTTT
CDR3aa: CSARVQTNEKLFF
abundance: .
j_gene: TRBJ1-4
v_gene: TRBV20-1
d_gene: .

CDR3nt: TGCAGTGCCCTCCTAGCGGCACCTCCCTACGAGCAGTACTTC
CDR3aa: CSALLAAPPYEQYF
abundance: few
j_gene: TRBJ2-7
v_gene: TRBV20-1
d_gene: TRBD2

CDR3nt: TGTGCCAGCAGTTTCGGGACAGGCTATGGCTACACCTTC
CDR3aa: CASSFGTGYGYTF
abundance: few
j_gene: TRBJ1-2
v_gene: TRBV6-1
d_gene: TRBD1

CDR3nt: TGCAGTGCTAGGAGGGACAGGGGGAATTTATACGAGCAGTACTTC
CDR3aa: CSARRDRGNLYEQYF
abundance: .
j_gene: TRBJ2-7
v_gene: TRBV20-1
d_gene: TRBD1

CDR3nt: TGTGCCAGCACACACCCCAGCTATGGCTACACCTTC
CDR3aa: CASTHPSYGYTF
abundance: few
j_gene: TRBJ1-2
v_gene: TRBV6-5
d_gene: .

CDR3nt: TGTGCCAGCAGTGAAAAATCGGCAAATCAGCCCCAGCATTTT
CDR3aa: CASSEKSANQPQHF
abundance: large
j_gene: TRBJ1-5
v_gene: TRBV6-1
d_gene: .